This T cell receptor (beta chain) was sequenced during a study of blood T cell repertoires in COVID-19. For the study at large: Researchers got acute and convalescent COVID-19 samples from the United States, Italy and Spain. The cDNA or gDNA used as material had been derived from T cells, B-cell-depleted T cells, or PBMCs.

Looked up from germline, CDR1 is SGHNT and CDR2 is YENEEA. The V gene lost 0 bases and the J gene lost 4 bases, with 13 bases spanning the gap. This CDR3 has 16 residues. Original methodology: Amplification of reference gene primers provided the estimated nucleated cell counts. TCRdb's copy holds only in-frame clones and misses some; the assay was immunoSEQ multiplex PCR. V, J and clone size were drawn from that table, and D and trimming were deduced from the DNA. The sample comprises 300,000 to 400,000 clones, 90% to 95% of which are singletons, and 3% to 4% rests with the top ten. The chain has TRBV11-3 and TRBJ1-3, with a tentative D call TRBD1 (6 bases). Source material: peripheral blood. The receptor comes from a woman under 30 who had recovered from COVID-19. The CDR3 DNA is TGTGCCAGCAGCTTAGAGACAGGAACGGGAGGAAACACCATATATTTT. Protein: CASSLETGTGGNTIYF.